Below, one TCR beta chain is given with its context. These data come from a study of control samples from healthy donors and cancer patients. The repertoire was sequenced with immunoSEQ multiplex PCR; TCRdb's copy has only in-frame clones and lacks some. The sample lists 150,000 to 200,000 clones, around 89% occurring once. V was cut by 4 bases and J by 4 bases, with 19 bases left in between. This CDR3 comprises 16 residues. The V gene's germline CDR1 is SEHNR and CDR2 FQNEAQ (reference sequence). The source is a woman between 50 and 59 years old in good health. Material for sequencing was blood. V and J are TRBV7-9 and TRBJ1-1; D is ambiguous. CDR3 DNA: TGTGCCAGCAGCTATCTCGGCCCCGATTCGGGCACTGAAGCTTTCTTT. Protein: CASSYLGPDSGTEAFF.